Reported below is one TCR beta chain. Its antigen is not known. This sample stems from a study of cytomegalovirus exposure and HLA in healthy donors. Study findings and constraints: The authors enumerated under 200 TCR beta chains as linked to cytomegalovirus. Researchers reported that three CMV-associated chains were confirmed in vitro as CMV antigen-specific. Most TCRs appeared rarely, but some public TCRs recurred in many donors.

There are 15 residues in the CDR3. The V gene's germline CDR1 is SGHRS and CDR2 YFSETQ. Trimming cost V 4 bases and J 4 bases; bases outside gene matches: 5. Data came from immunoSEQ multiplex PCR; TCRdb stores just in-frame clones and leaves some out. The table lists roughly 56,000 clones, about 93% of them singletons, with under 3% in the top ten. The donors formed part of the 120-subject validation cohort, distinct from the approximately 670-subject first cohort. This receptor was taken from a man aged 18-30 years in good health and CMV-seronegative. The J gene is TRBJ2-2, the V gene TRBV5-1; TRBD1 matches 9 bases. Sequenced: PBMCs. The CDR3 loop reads CASSGGQGSTGELFF. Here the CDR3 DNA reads TGCGCCAGCAGCGGGGGACAGGGAAGCACCGGGGAGCTGTTTTTT.